The entry below describes one T cell receptor (beta chain). The V segment lost 0 bases and the J segment 0 bases; nucleotides outside the gene matches: 0. This CDR3 is built from 14 residues. Germline assignment: CDR1 SGHRS and CDR2 YFSETQ. The sample belongs to a study of graft-versus-host responses after intestinal transplantation. Study-level information: Transplants given to recipients were multivisceral, liver-intestinal, or isolated intestinal. Anti-thymocyte globulin served as induction for all recipients, who then took tacrolimus and steroids for approximately three years.

Lymphocytes from graft epithelium and lamina propria were isolated. The method was immunoSEQ multiplex PCR; TCRdb's version includes in-frame clones alone and lacks a portion of them. The data show 20,000 to 25,000 clones, around 78% seen once. Sequencing was performed on ileum tissue, taken 12 days after intestinal transplant. This chain links TRBV5-1 with TRBJ2-7, with TRBD1 matching 7 bases. The TCR was taken from a human patient who received an intestinal transplant, so some T cells may come from the graft donor. Written as DNA, the CDR3 is TGCGCCAGCAGCTTGGGGGACAGCTCCTACGAGCAGTACTTC. Protein sequence: CASSLGDSSYEQYF.